A single sample is the source of the 24 T cell receptor beta chains below, sequenced in a study of blood T cells in healthy people across ages. The authors ran a second PCR of about 6 to 11 cycles using a sample-barcoded 5' primer and a J-beta primer mix. TCRdb itself ran the 5' RACE reads through MiXCR, one entry per CDR3 protein. The sample contains approximately 850,000 distinct CDR3 sequences, roughly 50% of which appear only once. Sequenced input: blood. Source of these receptors: a man aged 25-45 years in good health.

This chain connects TRBV9 to TRBJ1-5, with unresolved D. V was trimmed by 2 bases and J by 6 bases, leaving 12 bases between them. Germline CDR1 SGDLS, CDR2 YYNGEE. This CDR3 has 14 residues. This chain's CDR3 is CASSVRDWGQPQHF. Here the CDR3 DNA reads TGTGCCAGCAGCGTGAGGGATTGGGGTCAGCCCCAGCATTTT.

There are a few counts of this clonotype. This chain joins TRBV29-1 and TRBJ2-6; D is unclear. This CDR3 is built from 13 residues. V lost 5 bases and J 0 bases, leaving 5 bases between the germline ends. Germline V gene data show CDR1 as SQVTM and CDR2 as ANQGSEA. Here the CDR3 DNA reads TGCAGCGTTTCGGTCTCTGGGGCCAACGTCCTGACTTTC. Amino acid sequence: CSVSVSGANVLTF.

The rearrangement joins TRBV3-1 to TRBJ1-6; D call uncertain. CDR3 length: 15 residues. Trimming removed 1 base from V and 2 bases from J, with 6 bases in between. CDR1 and CDR2 from the germline V gene are LGHDT and YNNKEL (reference sequence). CDR3 sequence: CASSQAGTYNSPLHF. The CDR3 coding sequence is TGTGCCAGCAGCCAAGCGGGTACCTATAATTCACCCCTCCACTTT.

The gene calls are TRBV28 and TRBJ2-5, with a tentative D call TRBD2 (7 bases). The DNA end lines up better with TRBJ2-7; the J call may be wrong. CDR3 length equals 17 residues. Germline V gene data show CDR1 as MDHEN and CDR2 as SYDVKM. The CDR3 is CASSSPGEGKPPNEQYF. In DNA form, the CDR3 reads TGTGCCAGCAGTTCCCCAGGGGAGGGAAAACCCCCCAACGAGCAGTACTTC.

The chain employs TRBV29-1 and TRBJ1-1; no clear D gene. V lost 7 bases and J 10 bases, leaving 16 bases between the germline ends. CDR1 and CDR2 (germline): SQVTM, ANQGSEA. CDR3 length equals 11 residues. The CDR3 nucleotides read TGCAGCGCTTCAACGACGACGGTAGCTTTCTTT. Protein product: CSASTTTVAFF.

This clonotype appeared once. The J gene is TRBJ2-7, the V gene TRBV7-9, with D unresolved. Trimming cost V 5 bases and J 6 bases, with 14 bases left between them. The CDR3 runs 13 residues. Germline-derived CDR1 and CDR2 are SEHNR and FQNEAQ (reference sequence). The CDR3 coding sequence is TGTGCCAGCAGCCCCGTTCAATTAGGCGAGCAGTACTTC. This sequence encodes CASSPVQLGEQYF. The entire variable domain, with the rest obtained from reference TRBV7-9 and TRBJ2-7, is as follows: DTGVSQNPRHKITKRGQNVTFRCDPISEHNRLYWYRQTLGQGPEFLTYFQNEAQLEKSRLLSDRFSAERPKGSFSTLEIQRTEQGDSAMYLCASSPVQLGEQYFGPGTRLTVT.

The chain links TRBV7-2 to TRBJ2-3; D ambiguous. Germline loops: CDR1 SGHTA, CDR2 FQGNSA. The ends were cut back, 1 base at V and 1 base at J, with 15 bases in the middle. The CDR3 sequence is 17 residues long. The CDR3 reads CASSLGSVVKGTDTQYF. CDR3 DNA: TGTGCCAGCAGCTTAGGGTCCGTGGTTAAGGGCACAGATACGCAGTATTTT.

This chain connects TRBV20-1 to TRBJ2-5, with D perhaps TRBD1 or TRBD2 (5 bases each). Judging by the DNA end, TRBJ2-7 fits better; the J call may be wrong. This CDR3 has 15 amino acids. Germline loops: CDR1 DFQATT, CDR2 SNEGSKA (reference sequence). The CDR3 is CSARVPGPIDGEQYF. CDR3 DNA: TGCAGTGCTAGAGTACCGGGACCCATCGATGGCGAGCAGTACTTC.

V gene TRBV6-5 combines with J gene TRBJ1-6, with D perhaps TRBD1 (6 bases). V shed 5 bases and J shed 5 bases, with 16 bases lying between them. The CDR3 extends over 16 amino acids. CDR1 MNHEY and CDR2 SVGAGI come from the germline V gene. The CDR3 spells CASSPSRRTDNSPLHF. The CDR3 DNA sequence: TGTGCCAGCAGTCCCTCTAGACGGACAGATAATTCACCCCTCCACTTT.

The chain combines TRBV7-2 with TRBJ1-6; 8 positions match TRBD1. With 1 base clipped from V and 9 bases from J, the junction kept 5 bases outside the gene matches. The CDR3 is 15 residues long. Per germline, CDR1 SGHTA and CDR2 FQGNSA. CDR3 nucleotide sequence: TGTGCCAGCAGCTTAGAGCCCAGGGGGCTTTCACCCCTCCACTTT. Protein product: CASSLEPRGLSPLHF.

This chain uses TRBV13 with TRBJ2-4; TRBD1 might be the D (6 bases). V was shortened by 4 bases and J by 5 bases, with 12 bases between the two germline ends. CDR1 and CDR2 from the germline V gene are PRHDT and FYEKMQ (reference sequence). This CDR3 contains 14 residues. The CDR3 bases are TGTGCCAGCAGCTCTCAGGGGATCGAAAACATTCAGTACTTC. It is translated as CASSSQGIENIQYF.

This clonotype was seen only a few times. The chain links TRBV20-1 to TRBJ2-1; no clear D. CDR3 size: 14 residues. Germline loops: CDR1 DFQATT, CDR2 SNEGSKA (reference sequence). V dropped 0 bases and J dropped 4 bases, with 10 bases sitting between them. CDR3 loop: CSARDPTFYNEQFF. The CDR3 DNA is TGCAGTGCTAGAGATCCGACTTTTTACAATGAGCAGTTCTTC.

The chain links TRBV6-6 to TRBJ2-1; D gene unclear. Germline CDR1 MNHNY, CDR2 SVGAGI (reference sequence). The CDR3 extends over 14 amino acids. V lost 2 bases to trimming and J lost 10 bases, with 15 bases between them. CDR3 region: CASSYGLEPGEQFF. In nucleotides, the CDR3 is TGTGCCAGCAGTTACGGCCTAGAGCCTGGGGAGCAGTTCTTC.

This rearrangement joins TRBV7-2 to TRBJ2-1; D is uncertain. The germline V gene encodes CDR1 SGHTA and CDR2 FQGNSA. The CDR3 runs to 16 residues. Trimming took 5 bases from V and 0 from J, leaving 14 bases between them. CDR3 loop: CASSAEPASSYNEQFF. CDR3 DNA: TGTGCCAGCAGCGCTGAACCGGCTAGCTCCTACAATGAGCAGTTCTTC.

The chain couples TRBV28 to TRBJ1-2, with 8 bases identical to TRBD1. Germline assignment: CDR1 MDHEN and CDR2 SYDVKM. V was clipped by 3 bases and J by 2 bases; unmatched bases: 11. This CDR3 comprises 17 residues. CDR3 in amino acids: CASSFLTGALWNYGYTF. The CDR3 region has the DNA TGTGCCAGCAGTTTTTTGACAGGGGCCCTTTGGAACTATGGCTACACCTTC.

The rearrangement links TRBV7-8 to TRBJ2-5; D may correspond to TRBD1 or TRBD2 (5 bases each). Trimming cost V 5 bases and J 0 bases, with 16 bases left between them. Per the germline V gene, CDR1 is SGHVS and CDR2 is FQNEAQ. The CDR3 is made up of 16 amino acids. The CDR3 sequence: CASSVNRDGYQETQYF. The CDR3, as DNA: TGTGCCAGCAGCGTCAATCGGGACGGATACCAAGAGACCCAGTACTTC.

The chain recombines TRBV7-9 with TRBJ2-7; 9 bases fit TRBD1. Germline V gene data show CDR1 as SEHNR and CDR2 as FQNEAQ (reference sequence). The CDR3 contains 15 residues. The V segment lost 3 bases and the J segment 6 bases; nucleotides outside the gene matches: 9. Written as DNA, the CDR3 is TGTGCCAGCAGCTTTACTTCCGGGACAGGGAGCGAGCAGTACTTC. Translating gives CASSFTSGTGSEQYF.

This chain links TRBV27 with TRBJ2-1; no reliable D call. Germline V gene data show CDR1 as MNHEY and CDR2 as SMNVEV (reference sequence). Between the trimmed V and J ends, which lost 3 bases and 0 bases, there was a span of 12 bases. The CDR3 consists of 16 residues. The CDR3 nucleotides read TGTGCCAGCAGTTTCAGAACCCAAGGCTCCTACAATGAGCAGTTCTTC. Translating gives CASSFRTQGSYNEQFF.

The chain recombines TRBV15 with TRBJ2-7; 9 positions match TRBD2. CDR3 length: 16 amino acids. Germline CDR1 is LNHNV and CDR2 is YYDKDF (reference sequence). Trimming cost V 3 bases and J 0 bases; bases outside gene matches: 6. Written as DNA, the CDR3 is TGTGCCACCAGCAGGAACCCGGGACTAGCCTCCTACGAGCAGTACTTC. It encodes CATSRNPGLASYEQYF.

Concerning this clonotype: The junction and the germline gene differ at one end; a read error may be behind it. The rearrangement uses TRBV29-1 and TRBJ2-7; a weak D match, TRBD2 (5 bases). Germline-derived CDR1 and CDR2 are SQVTM and ANQGSEA. The CDR3 consists of 13 residues. CDR3 residues: CGVGLLASYEQYF. DNA for the CDR3: TGCGGCGTGGGTCTCTTAGCGTCCTACGAGCAGTACTTC.

The rearrangement uses TRBV20-1 and TRBJ2-3; D assignment may be TRBD1 or TRBD2 (5 bases each). Germline V gene sequence: CDR1 DFQATT, CDR2 SNEGSKA (reference sequence). The V end lost 4 bases, the J end lost 5 bases, and 25 bases lay between the germline ends. This CDR3 is built from 17 residues. The CDR3 sequence: CSATLFGTAARGDTQYF. The CDR3 coding sequence is TGCAGTGCTACCCTATTTGGGACGGCGGCTCGGGGAGATACGCAGTATTTT.

The chain recombines TRBV6-2 or TRBV6-3 with TRBJ1-2; D is unclear. Germline values: CDR1 MNHEY, CDR2 SVGEGT. Trimming removed 6 bases at V and 8 bases at J, with 22 bases between. The CDR3 has 15 residues. The CDR3 is CASSNLWSYGNGYTF. DNA for the CDR3: TGTGCCAGCAGCAATCTGTGGAGTTACGGGAACGGCTACACCTTC.

V gene TRBV25-1 combines with J gene TRBJ1-1, with 9 bases matching TRBD1. The CDR3 loop spans 14 amino acids. Germline lookup yields CDR1 MGHDK and CDR2 SYGVNS. V was clipped by 4 bases and J by 3 bases; unmatched bases: 3. The CDR3 DNA is TGTGCCAGCAGTGCCACAGGGGGCTACACTGAAGCTTTCTTT. Translated, it gives CASSATGGYTEAFF.

The chain couples TRBV6-5 to TRBJ2-5, with D perhaps TRBD1 (5 bases). The CDR3 is 16 residues long. In germline, CDR1 is MNHEY, CDR2 SVGAGI. V shed 7 bases and J shed 5 bases, with 23 bases lying between them. The DNA for the CDR3 is TGTGCCAGCACCCACCACGGGCAGGGCGGTTCGGAGACCCAGTACTTC. It codes for CASTHHGQGGSETQYF.